The 25 T cell receptor beta chains below all came from one sample that was sequenced in a study of PD-1 blockade in classical Hodgkin lymphoma. Brentuximab vedotin exposure varied among the patients, all of whom had relapsed after autologous stem cell transplantation. Assay: immunoSEQ multiplex PCR; the TCRdb copy retains only in-frame clones and omits some. This table holds about 100,000 clones, 85% to 90% found once. The specimen was peripheral blood mononuclear cells (PBMCs), collected before the second cycle of nivolumab. The receptors originated from a human donor with classical Hodgkin lymphoma.

The chain is built from TRBV7-6 and TRBJ2-2, with a weak D call TRBD1 (6 bases). The V end was cut by 4 bases, the J end by 1 base, with 13 bases between. The CDR3 contains 16 residues. The germline V gene encodes CDR1 SGHVS and CDR2 FNYEAQ. The CDR3 sequence is CASSSPGARNTGELFF. CDR3 DNA: TGTGCCAGCAGCTCCCCAGGGGCGAGGAACACCGGGGAGCTGTTTTTT. Together with reference TRBV7-6 and TRBJ2-2, the CDR3 gives the full variable domain: GAGVSQSPRYKVTKRGQDVALRCDPISGHVSLYWYRQALGQGPEFLTYFNYEAQQDKSGLPNDRFSAERPEGSISTLTIQRTEQRDSAMYRCASSSPGARNTGELFFGEGSRLTVL.

The rearrangement joins TRBV10-1 to TRBJ1-1; D gene unclear. Per germline, CDR1 WNHNN and CDR2 SYGVQD (reference sequence). Trimming took 6 bases from V and 3 from J, leaving 11 bases between them. The CDR3 covers 13 residues. CDR3 sequence: CASSRIVDTEAFF. In DNA form, the CDR3 reads TGCGCCAGCAGCCGGATAGTGGACACTGAAGCTTTCTTT.

The chain recombines TRBV28 with TRBJ1-2, with D possibly matching TRBD1 (6 bases). This CDR3 contains 12 residues. Germline lookup yields CDR1 MDHEN and CDR2 SYDVKM. Trimming stripped 6 bases from V and 4 bases from J, with 9 bases between. Written as DNA, the CDR3 is TGTGCCAGCAGCCTACAGGGCTATGGCTACACCTTC. Encoded protein: CASSLQGYGYTF.

This clone has more than one count but fewer than ten. CDR3 amino acids: CASSPLFGYTF. CDR3 in DNA: TGTGCCAGCAGTCCCCTCTTCGGCTACACCTTC. The V call is TRBV6-1, the J call TRBJ1-2; D not resolved. This CDR3 spans 11 amino acids. V dropped 5 bases and J dropped 8 bases, with 9 bases sitting between them. Looked up from germline, CDR1 is MNHNS and CDR2 is SASEGT.

This clone appeared once. The chain is built from TRBV18 and TRBJ1-1; no clear D. V lost 5 bases, J lost 2 bases, and 12 bases lay in between. The CDR3 extends over 14 amino acids. CDR1 is KGHSH and CDR2 is LQKENI in the germline V gene. The CDR3 sequence is CASSAMPENTEAFF. For the CDR3, the DNA is TGTGCCAGCTCAGCGATGCCTGAAAACACTGAAGCTTTCTTT. Using reference TRBV18 and TRBJ1-1 for the parts outside the CDR3, the full variable domain is NAGVMQNPRHLVRRRGQEARLRCSPMKGHSHVYWYRQLPEEGLKFMVYLQKENIIDESGMPKERFSAEFPKEGPSILRIQQVVRGDSAAYFCASSAMPENTEAFFGQGTRLTVV.

This clone was seen more than once but under ten times. The V call is TRBV6-5, the J call TRBJ1-6, with D unclear. Trimming pared 2 bases from V and 14 bases from J, leaving 7 bases between. The CDR3 totals 11 residues. CDR1 and CDR2 (germline): MNHEY, SVGAGI. The CDR3 DNA sequence: TGTGCCAGCAGTTACGGTGGTACCCTCCACTTT. Protein product: CASSYGGTLHF.

The V gene is TRBV2, the J gene TRBJ1-6; D may be TRBD1 (6 bases). CDR1 is SNHLY, CDR2 FYNNEI, per germline. CDR3 length: 17 residues. Trimming shortened V by 1 base and J by 0 bases, and 10 bases separated the two germline ends. The DNA of the CDR3 is TGTGCCAGCAGTGAAGGGACAGTGAGCTCCTATAATTCACCCCTCCACTTT. It is translated as CASSEGTVSSYNSPLHF.

This clone was counted a few times. The chain employs TRBV14 and TRBJ1-6, with TRBD1 as a possible D gene (6 bases). Germline V lookup: CDR1 SGHDN, CDR2 FVKESK. This CDR3 spans 16 amino acids. V was cut by 6 bases and J by 5 bases, with 17 bases left in between. The CDR3 nucleotides read TGTGCCAGCAGACTACTCCGACAGGATAATAATTCACCCCTCCACTTT. Translation: CASRLLRQDNNSPLHF. The full variable domain, with the rest looked up from reference TRBV14 and TRBJ1-6, is EAGVTQFPSHSVIEKGQTVTLRCDPISGHDNLYWYRRVMGKEIKFLLHFVKESKQDESGMPNNRFLAERTGGTYSTLKVQPAELEDSGVYFCASRLLRQDNNSPLHFGNGTRLTVT.

This clone was counted once. J is TRBJ2-7 and V is TRBV5-1, with D tentatively TRBD1 (5 bases). Trimming pared 4 bases from V and 6 bases from J, leaving 17 bases between. Germline values: CDR1 SGHRS, CDR2 YFSETQ. This CDR3 contains 14 residues. CDR3 coding DNA: TGCGCCAGCAGCCACCGACAGATTTCGGGCGAGCAGTACTTC. This sequence encodes CASSHRQISGEQYF. Filled out from reference TRBV5-1 and TRBJ2-7, the complete variable domain reads KAGVTQTPRYLIKTRGQQVTLSCSPISGHRSVSWYQQTPGQGLQFLFEYFSETQRNKGNFPGRFSGRQFSNSRSEMNVSTLELGDSALYLCASSHRQISGEQYFGPGTRLTVT.

V gene TRBV7-9 combines with J gene TRBJ1-4; D is undetermined. Looked up from germline, CDR1 is SEHNR and CDR2 is FQNEAQ (reference sequence). The V gene lost 7 bases and the J gene lost 0 bases, with 12 bases spanning the gap. This CDR3 has 15 residues. Written as DNA, the CDR3 is TGTGCCAGCACCGGACGCCTTGCAACTAATGAAAAACTGTTTTTT. Amino acid sequence: CASTGRLATNEKLFF.

The V and J genes are TRBV4-3 and TRBJ1-4, with 8 bases fitting TRBD1. V dropped 1 base and J dropped 2; count of bases not matched to a gene: 6. Germline loops: CDR1 LGHNA, CDR2 YSLEER. The CDR3 covers 17 residues. The CDR3 nucleotides are TGCGCCAGCAGCCAAGGGACAGGGACGGTCACTAATGAAAAACTGTTTTTT. This codes for CASSQGTGTVTNEKLFF.

The chain recombines TRBV5-4 with TRBJ2-7, with D possibly matching TRBD2 (7 bases). Trimming left V 1 base short and J 4 bases short, with 15 bases between. CDR3 length: 15 amino acids. Germline CDR1 SGHNT, CDR2 YYREEE (reference sequence). CDR3 DNA: TGTGCCAGCAGCTTGAGGCGGGGGCCTGCTTACGAGCAGTACTTC. This translates into CASSLRRGPAYEQYF. Supplemented by reference TRBV5-4 and TRBJ2-7, the full variable domain reads ETGVTQSPTHLIKTRGQQVTLRCSSQSGHNTVSWYQQALGQGPQFIFQYYREEENGRGNFPPRFSGLQFPNYSSELNVNALELDDSALYLCASSLRRGPAYEQYFGPGTRLTVT.

This chain uses TRBV27 with TRBJ2-7; D ambiguous. This CDR3 is built from 15 residues. Trimming took 6 bases from V and 10 from J, leaving 25 bases between them. Germline values: CDR1 MNHEY, CDR2 SMNVEV (reference sequence). For the CDR3, the DNA is TGTGCCAGCAGGGCCCCGACCCGTCTACGTATCACACAGTACTTC. It yields the protein CASRAPTRLRITQYF.

V is TRBV5-5 and J is TRBJ2-7, with 7 bases that match TRBD1. The CDR3 runs 16 residues. Germline CDR1 reads SGHKS; CDR2 reads YYEKEE (reference sequence). With V trimmed by 0 bases and J by 2 bases, 8 bases remained unmatched. CDR3 protein: CASSLAARQGAYEQYF. In DNA form, the CDR3 reads TGTGCCAGCAGCTTGGCCGCGCGTCAGGGGGCCTACGAGCAGTACTTC.

This chain joins TRBV19 and TRBJ1-4, with 7 bases fitting TRBD1. Germline assignment: CDR1 LNHDA and CDR2 SQIVND (reference sequence). V shed 4 bases and J 4 bases; nucleotides not matched to a gene: 6. The CDR3 length is 15 residues. CDR3 bases: TGTGCCAGTAGTACCTACGGGACAGTTAATGAAAAACTGTTTTTT. Translated: CASSTYGTVNEKLFF.

CDR3 in DNA: TGTGCCAGCAGCTCGACAGGAAATGAGCAGTTCTTC. Translating it yields CASSSTGNEQFF. The chain uses TRBV7-2 and TRBJ2-1; tentative D call: TRBD1 (6 bases). Germline CDR1 reads SGHTA; CDR2 reads FQGNSA. The CDR3 length is 12 residues. V dropped 4 bases and J dropped 7 bases, with 8 bases sitting between them. The entire variable domain, with the rest obtained from reference TRBV7-2 and TRBJ2-1, is as follows: GAGVSQSPSNKVTEKGKDVELRCDPISGHTALYWYRQSLGQGLEFLIYFQGNSAPDKSGLPSDRFSAERTGGSVSTLTIQRTQQEDSAVYLCASSSTGNEQFFGPGTRLTVL.

The J gene is TRBJ1-5, the V gene TRBV7-9, with TRBD1 as a possible D gene (6 bases). The V gene lost 6 bases and the J gene lost 3 bases, with 12 bases spanning the gap. Germline CDR1 and CDR2: SEHNR and FQNEAQ (reference sequence). This CDR3 has 14 residues. Here the CDR3 reads CASSPPGVNQPQHF. As DNA, the CDR3 is TGTGCCAGCAGTCCTCCAGGGGTCAATCAGCCCCAGCATTTT.

This chain uses TRBV5-5 with TRBJ2-1; D tentatively reads TRBD1 or TRBD2 (5 bases each). The CDR3 totals 15 residues. V lost 2 bases to trimming and J lost 5 bases, with 14 bases between them. Germline V CDR1 and CDR2: SGHKS, YYEKEE (reference sequence). The CDR3, as DNA: TGTGCCAGCAGCTTTGGGGGTATAGGGGACAATGAGCAGTTCTTC. It is translated as CASSFGGIGDNEQFF.

A note on this clone: The sample holds other DNA sequences that translate to the same CDR3. The rearrangement uses TRBV9 and TRBJ2-1; D uncertain. Germline assignment: CDR1 SGDLS and CDR2 YYNGEE. V was clipped by 0 bases and J by 6 bases, with 10 bases between them. The CDR3 is 14 residues long. The CDR3 loop reads CASSVVSGSNEQFF. In nucleotides, the CDR3 is TGTGCCAGCAGCGTAGTGTCAGGATCCAATGAGCAGTTCTTC. The whole variable domain, filled in from reference TRBV9 and TRBJ2-1, reads DSGVTQTPKHLITATGQRVTLRCSPRSGDLSVYWYQQSLDQGLQFLIQYYNGEERAKGNILERFSAQQFPDLHSELNLSSLELGDSALYFCASSVVSGSNEQFFGPGTRLTVL.

As for this clone: Other DNA variants within this sample encode the same CDR3. The chain combines TRBV30 with TRBJ2-3, with 14 bases fitting TRBD2. Germline CDR1 is GTSNPN and CDR2 is SVGIG (reference sequence). V shed 0 bases, J shed 1 base, and the junction held 0 bases outside the gene matches. The CDR3 extends over 16 amino acids. The CDR3 protein is CAWSVGLAGGTDTQYF. CDR3 DNA sequence: TGTGCCTGGAGTGTGGGACTAGCGGGAGGCACAGATACGCAGTATTTT.

This clone was detected only once. Within the sample, other DNA sequences also encode this same CDR3. The rearrangement joins TRBV30 to TRBJ2-1; 9 bases align to TRBD2. There are 14 residues in the CDR3. V trimming: 5 bases; J trimming: 9 bases; junction bases outside the gene matches: 11. Germline values: CDR1 GTSNPN, CDR2 SVGIG (reference sequence). CDR3 sequence (DNA): TGTGCCTGGCGGGTGGCGGGGGGGCCGGGTGAGCAGTTCTTC. It specifies CAWRVAGGPGEQFF.

This clone was counted a single time. This sequence joins TRBV7-2 and TRBJ1-5, with D maybe TRBD1 (5 bases). The CDR3 is made up of 14 amino acids. The germline gives CDR1 SGHTA, CDR2 FQGNSA. V lost 1 base, J lost 5 bases, and 9 bases lay in between. The CDR3, as DNA: TGTGCCAGCAGCTTAGGGCCGGGGGATCAGCCCCAGCATTTT. As protein: CASSLGPGDQPQHF.

The CDR3 DNA reads TGTGCCAGCAGCCCAGGGGGATCTTCCGGGGCGGAGACCCAGTACTTC. Its protein is CASSPGGSSGAETQYF. The chain combines TRBV9 with TRBJ2-5; 7 nucleotides align to TRBD1. After removal of 4 bases from V and 5 bases from J, the junction contained 14 bases not matched to a gene. Germline V lookup: CDR1 SGDLS, CDR2 YYNGEE. There are 16 residues in the CDR3.

This chain uses TRBV5-6 with TRBJ1-4, with TRBD1 as a possible D gene (5 bases). Deletions cut 5 bases from V and 5 bases from J, with 16 bases between. Germline CDR1 SGHDT, CDR2 YYEEEE. The CDR3 has 15 residues. The CDR3 spells CASSRPGTDNEKLFF. CDR3 in DNA: TGTGCCAGCAGTCGGCCCGGGACGGACAATGAAAAACTGTTTTTT.

This clone has just a few counts. V is TRBV6-1 and J is TRBJ2-7, with a possible D match to TRBD2 (6 bases). CDR1 is MNHNS and CDR2 is SASEGT in the germline V gene. Trimming took 3 bases from V and 0 from J, leaving 12 bases between them. This CDR3 contains 15 residues. The CDR3 sequence is CASSEEGPSSYEQYF. As DNA, the CDR3 is TGTGCCAGCAGTGAGGAGGGGCCGAGCTCCTACGAGCAGTACTTC.